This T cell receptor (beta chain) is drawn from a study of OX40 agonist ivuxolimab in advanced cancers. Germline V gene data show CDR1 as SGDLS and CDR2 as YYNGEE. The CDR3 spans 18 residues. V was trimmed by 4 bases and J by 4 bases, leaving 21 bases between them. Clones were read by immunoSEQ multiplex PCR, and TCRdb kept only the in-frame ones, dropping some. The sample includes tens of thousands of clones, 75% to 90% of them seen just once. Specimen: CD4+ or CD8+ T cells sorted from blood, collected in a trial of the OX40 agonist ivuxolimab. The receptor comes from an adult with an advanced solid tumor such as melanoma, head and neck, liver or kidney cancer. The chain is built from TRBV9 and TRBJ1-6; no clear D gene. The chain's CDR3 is CASSFRPDQSLYNSPLHF. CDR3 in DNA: TGTGCCAGCAGCTTCAGACCGGACCAATCTCTATATAATTCACCCCTCCACTTT.